The present T cell receptor beta chain was sequenced within a study of cytomegalovirus exposure and HLA in healthy donors. Trimming stripped 5 bases from V and 9 bases from J, with 20 bases between. CDR3 size: 15 residues. Germline assignment: CDR1 SGHAT and CDR2 FQDESV (reference sequence). Study observations and caveats: A later analysis by the authors found several of the most significant clusters apparently linked to common viral pathogens. TCR beta V segments were, for the most part, productive about 87% or about 30% of the time in an earlier analysis. Associated with cytomegalovirus, according to the listing, were 150 to 200 TCR beta chains. An analysis that came later showed most CMV-associated TCR beta chains appearing HLA-restricted.

On this clone: Its antigen is still unknown.

PCR used 60 Vbeta primers and 13 Jbeta primers. Here immunoSEQ multiplex PCR was the method, and the copy in TCRdb shows in-frame clones only, minus some. In all, the sample yields over 120,000 clones. The chain recombines TRBV11-1 with TRBJ2-4; tentative D call: TRBD2 (7 bases). The sample taken for sequencing was PBMCs. This clonotype was sampled from a male donor in good health and CMV-seronegative. The CDR3 spells CASSAAGWGGGIQYF. As DNA, the CDR3 is TGTGCCAGCAGCGCTGCGGGGTGGGGGGGCGGCATTCAGTACTTC.